Only a few counts were recorded for the clone carrying this TCR beta chain. With V trimmed by 4 bases and J by 10 bases, 8 bases remained unmatched. Germline loops: CDR1 SGHRS, CDR2 YFSETQ. The CDR3 spans 13 residues. This specimen belongs to a study of response to subunit inactivated influenza vaccine. TCRdb reprocessed the RT-PCR reads via MiXCR and lists one record per CDR3 protein. The sample has about 170,000 distinct CDR3 sequences; 12% are singletons. The same data also contributed to another study, on T cells expressing NK-cell markers. That work contributes: The TCR beta cDNA came from 5'RACE template switching with UMIs. Researchers got TCR beta repertoires out of sorted CD3+CD56+NKG2C+, CD3+CD56+NKG2C- and CD3+CD56-NKG2C+ T cells. What restricted sorting to alpha-beta TCR T cells in several experiments was an anti-gamma-delta TCR antibody. Expanded clones of NKG2C+ T cells had an unclear HCMV specificity.

The V call is TRBV5-1, the J call TRBJ2-1; 7 bases line up with TRBD2. The receptor's source is a man aged 50 or older who received an inactivated influenza vaccine. This specimen was CD8+ T cells sorted from PBMCs, taken 12 days after vaccination. The CDR3 spells CASSHRTSYEQFF. DNA of the CDR3: TGCGCCAGCAGCCACCGGACTAGTTACGAGCAGTTCTTC. Full variable domain (remainder filled in from reference TRBV5-1 and TRBJ2-1): KAGVTQTPRYLIKTRGQQVTLSCSPISGHRSVSWYQQTPGQGLQFLFEYFSETQRNKGNFPGRFSGRQFSNSRSEMNVSTLELGDSALYLCASSHRTSYEQFFGPGTRLTVL.